The rows below give T cell receptor beta chains drawn from one sample of a study of cytomegalovirus exposure and HLA in healthy donors. Data came from immunoSEQ multiplex PCR; TCRdb stores just in-frame clones and leaves some out. The table records 120,000 to 150,000 clones, approximately 9% of them present only once. What was sequenced was PBMCs. The receptor set was obtained from a male donor in good health and CMV-seronegative. CDR3s include the opening cysteine and the closing phenylalanine or tryptophan. Each record gives: CDR3 protein, V gene, J gene, clone size. Size is omitted from some rows. Given values are once, few, many or a class for expanded clones.

CASSPAGGETQYF	TRBV7-9	TRBJ2-5	few
CASRWDRGSNNEQFF	TRBV6-5	TRBJ2-1	-
CASRGQGGSDTQYF	TRBV27	TRBJ2-3	few
CAGSARREEYGYTF	TRBV18	TRBJ1-2	-
CASTWGRTTDTQYF	TRBV6-6	TRBJ2-3	few
CASSLRGTYGYTF	TRBV28	TRBJ1-2	-
CAISDYLSGGNNEQFF	TRBV10-3	TRBJ2-1	few
CASSEYEGARVHEQYF	TRBV10-1	TRBJ2-7	-
CASSLGYRGQGEKLFF	TRBV7-2	TRBJ1-4	-
CASSLRGGPGELFF	TRBV7-3	TRBJ2-2	-
CASSQRTVSTGGLFF	TRBV4-1	TRBJ1-4	-
CATSFRAAGANVLTF	TRBV15	TRBJ2-6	few
CASRSGEDTEAFF	TRBV7-3	TRBJ1-1	-
CASSLTGLRTDTQYF	TRBV7-3	TRBJ2-3	-
CASSRDRGQGETQYF	TRBV7-9	TRBJ2-5	-
CASSLRGQGDTQYF	TRBV7-3	TRBJ2-3	-
CASSGDYNEQFF	TRBV7-9	TRBJ2-1	-
CASSFGDSAYEQYF	TRBV27	TRBJ2-7	few
CASRISGANTGELFF	TRBV19	TRBJ2-2	few
CASSFPGQEAFF	TRBV6-5	TRBJ1-1	-
CASSLAGGSTGELFF	TRBV28	TRBJ2-2	few
CASSIKREGQGGNQPQHF	TRBV19	TRBJ1-5	few
CAWSVRTVSQEVEQFF	TRBV30	TRBJ2-1	-
CASSFRDRVSYGYTF	TRBV28	TRBJ1-2	few
CSAISDTEAFF	TRBV29-1	TRBJ1-1	few
CASSHRTGGNTGELFF	TRBV4-3	TRBJ2-2	-
CASSSHSTSGGPYNEQFF	TRBV7-3	TRBJ2-1	-
CASSPRQGQEEPQHF	TRBV18	TRBJ1-5	-
CASSQVVTGTNAEAFF	TRBV4-1	TRBJ1-1	-
CASSYSGGTGANVLTF	TRBV6-5	TRBJ2-6	-
CASSLEHPGTEAFF	TRBV7-9	TRBJ1-1	few
CASTNRAGYTEAFF	TRBV5-1	TRBJ1-1	-
CASSLRGQNQPQHF	TRBV5-6	TRBJ1-5	-
CASSQDRVRNTEAFF	TRBV4-1	TRBJ1-1	-
CASSLGAAGELFF	TRBV11-3	TRBJ2-2	few
CASSLLGSETEAFF	TRBV2	TRBJ1-1	-
CASTEDRGYYNEQFF	TRBV5-6	TRBJ2-1	-
CASRFSTSGSSQEQFF	TRBV5-1	TRBJ2-1	-
CASSVGLMNTEAFF	TRBV9	TRBJ1-1	few
CASMRDRGLSGELFF	TRBV28	TRBJ2-2	-
CSLQGAYNNEQFF	TRBV29-1	TRBJ2-1	few
CASSPDGSYNEQFF	TRBV18	TRBJ2-1	-
CASSGPDRGRNSPLHF	TRBV28	TRBJ1-6	-
CASSQDGGKGHEQYF	TRBV18	TRBJ2-7	few
CASSDSINQPQHF	TRBV6-5	TRBJ1-5	few
CASSSGLAGYGDYEQYF	TRBV5-1	TRBJ2-7	-
CASSPQGASYNEQFF	TRBV6-5	TRBJ2-1	few
CASSAASLYEQYF	TRBV28	TRBJ2-7	-
CASGTGGYEQYF	TRBV28	TRBJ2-7	-
CASSLGSYGYTF	TRBV7-2	TRBJ1-2	few
CASSLGASGWDNEQFF	TRBV7-9	TRBJ2-1	-
CASNPGQLNQPQHF	TRBV28	TRBJ1-5	few
CASSFRDNTGYTF	TRBV7-9	TRBJ1-2	-
CAISATGGFYEQYF	TRBV10-3	TRBJ2-7	few
CASSTGTGASQPQHF	TRBV7-2	TRBJ1-5	few
CASSPGNLNTEAFF	TRBV18	TRBJ1-1	-
CASSFEGAYEQYF	TRBV5-1	TRBJ2-7	-
CASSSGTGSNEQFF	TRBV18	TRBJ2-1	-
CASLSRTGNYGYTF	TRBV2	TRBJ1-2	-
CASSSSGGSTGELFF	TRBV6-4	TRBJ2-2	few